The clone carrying this T cell receptor beta chain was observed a handful of times. What it binds is unknown. The entry originates in a study of regulatory T cells in long-lasting Graves disease. Broader study findings: Samples came from peripheral blood alone, without thyroid tissue. TRBV28, TRBJ1-2 and TRBJ2-5 were favored in persistent disease.

Time point denoted: persistent/refractory GD, antithyroid drugs over 5 years with positive TRAb. RNA extracted from PBMCs served as the sequencing template. Patients met American Thyroid Association criteria for Graves' disease. Patients all came to the study from an endocrinology department in Xi'an, China. This CDR3 comprises 15 residues. Trimming stripped 5 bases from V and 3 bases from J, with 16 bases between. The germline V gene has CDR1 SGHAT and CDR2 FQNNGV. Both iRepertoire HTBI primers and Arm-PCR of CDR3 regions were used to build the TCR beta libraries. Each CDR3 protein gets one entry after TCRdb re-called the multiplex PCR reads with MiXCR. The sample shows some 280,000 distinct CDR3 sequences, around 23% of them seen only once.

The chain has TRBV11-2 and TRBJ1-1; D uncertain. The TCR was taken from a female donor with Graves disease. This material consisted of peripheral blood mononuclear cells (PBMCs), taken when the disease was refractory, from a patient treated with antithyroid drugs. CDR3 region: CASSPVGGGDTEAFF. The CDR3, as DNA: TGTGCCAGCAGCCCAGTCGGAGGCGGGGACACTGAAGCTTTCTTT.